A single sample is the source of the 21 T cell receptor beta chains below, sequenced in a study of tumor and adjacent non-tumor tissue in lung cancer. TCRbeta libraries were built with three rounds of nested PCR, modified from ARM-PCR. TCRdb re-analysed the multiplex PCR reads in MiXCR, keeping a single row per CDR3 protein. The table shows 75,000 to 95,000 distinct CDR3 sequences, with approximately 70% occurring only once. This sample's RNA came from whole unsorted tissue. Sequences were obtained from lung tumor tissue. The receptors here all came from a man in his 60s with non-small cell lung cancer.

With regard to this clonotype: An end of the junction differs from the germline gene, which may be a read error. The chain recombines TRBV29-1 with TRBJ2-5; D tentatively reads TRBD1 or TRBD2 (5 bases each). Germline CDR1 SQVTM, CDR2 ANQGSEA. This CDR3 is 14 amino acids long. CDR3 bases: TGCAGTGTTGGTCCTAGCAGGGTACGGGAGACCCAGTACTTC. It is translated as CSVGPSRVRETQYF.

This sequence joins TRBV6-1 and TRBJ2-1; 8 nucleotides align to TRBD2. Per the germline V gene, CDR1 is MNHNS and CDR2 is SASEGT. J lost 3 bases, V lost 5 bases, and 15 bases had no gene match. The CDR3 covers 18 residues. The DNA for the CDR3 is TGTGCCAGCAGTAACCGGTACAGAGGACTAGCAATCTACAATGAGCAGTTCTTC. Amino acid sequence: CASSNRYRGLAIYNEQFF.

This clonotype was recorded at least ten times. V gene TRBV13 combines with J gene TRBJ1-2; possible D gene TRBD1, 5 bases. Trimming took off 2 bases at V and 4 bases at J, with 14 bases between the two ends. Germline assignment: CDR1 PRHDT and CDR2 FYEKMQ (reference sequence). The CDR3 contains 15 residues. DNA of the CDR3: TGTGCCAGCAGCTTAACCCCACAGGATCCCTATGGCTACACCTTC. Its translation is CASSLTPQDPYGYTF.

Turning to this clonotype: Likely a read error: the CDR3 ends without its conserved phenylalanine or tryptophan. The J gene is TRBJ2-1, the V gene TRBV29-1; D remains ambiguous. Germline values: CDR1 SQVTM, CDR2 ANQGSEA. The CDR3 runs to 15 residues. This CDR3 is CGVESSHNPYNEQFL. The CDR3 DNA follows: TGCGGCGTTGAGAGTAGTCACAACCCCTACAATGAGCAGTTCCTC.

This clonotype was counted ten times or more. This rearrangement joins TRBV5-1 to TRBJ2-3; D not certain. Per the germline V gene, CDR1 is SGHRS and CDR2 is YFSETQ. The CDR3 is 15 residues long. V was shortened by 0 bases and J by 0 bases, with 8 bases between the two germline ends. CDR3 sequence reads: CASSLVGFSTDTQYF. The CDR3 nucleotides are TGCGCCAGCAGCTTGGTCGGGTTTAGCACAGATACGCAGTATTTT.

The CDR3 sequence is CASNSATSGKADTQYF. CDR3 in DNA: TGTGCCAGCAATTCCGCGACTAGCGGGAAGGCAGATACGCAGTATTTT. V is TRBV6-2 or TRBV6-3 and J is TRBJ2-3, with TRBD2 matching 11 bases. The CDR3 totals 16 residues. Trimming at V came to 7 bases and at J to 4 bases, leaving 10 bases not matched to a gene. Germline CDR1 and CDR2: MNHEY and SVGEGT.

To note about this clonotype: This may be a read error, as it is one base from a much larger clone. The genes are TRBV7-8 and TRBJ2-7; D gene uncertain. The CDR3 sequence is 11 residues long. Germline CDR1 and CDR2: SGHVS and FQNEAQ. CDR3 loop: CASSLRTERYF. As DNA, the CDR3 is TGTGCCAGCAGCCTCCGGACGGAGCGGTACTTC.

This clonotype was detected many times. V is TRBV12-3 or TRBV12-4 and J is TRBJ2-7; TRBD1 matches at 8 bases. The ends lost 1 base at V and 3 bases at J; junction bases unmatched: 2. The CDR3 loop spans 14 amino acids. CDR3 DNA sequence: TGTGCCAGCAGTTTAGGGACAGGGCGCTACGAGCAGTACTTC. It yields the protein CASSLGTGRYEQYF.

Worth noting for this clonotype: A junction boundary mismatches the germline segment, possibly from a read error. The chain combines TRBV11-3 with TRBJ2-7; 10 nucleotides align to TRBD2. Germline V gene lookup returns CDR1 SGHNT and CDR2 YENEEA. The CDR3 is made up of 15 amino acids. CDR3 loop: CANSRASGSSYEHYF. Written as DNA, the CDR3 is TGTGCCAATAGTAGGGCTAGCGGGAGCTCCTACGAGCACTACTTC.

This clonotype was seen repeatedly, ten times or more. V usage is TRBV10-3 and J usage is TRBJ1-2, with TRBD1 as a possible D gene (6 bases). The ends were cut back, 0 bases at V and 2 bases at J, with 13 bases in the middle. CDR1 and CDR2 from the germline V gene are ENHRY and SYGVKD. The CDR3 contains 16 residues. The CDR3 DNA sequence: TGTGCCATCAGTGAGTCGGGATCGGGGGCAAACTATGGCTACACCTTC. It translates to CAISESGSGANYGYTF.

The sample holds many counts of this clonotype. CDR3 amino acids: CASSPGQGIQETQYF. For the CDR3, the DNA is TGTGCCAGCAGTCCGGGACAGGGAATACAAGAGACCCAGTACTTC. The chain uses TRBV12-3 or TRBV12-4 and TRBJ2-5; 9 bases are a match to TRBD1. The V and J ends lost 5 bases and 2 bases, in that order; junction bases with no gene match: 6. The CDR3 has 15 amino acids.

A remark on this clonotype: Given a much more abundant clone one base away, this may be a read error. CDR3 residues: CSAWTGGGYGCTF. The DNA of the CDR3 is TGCAGTGCTTGGACAGGGGGAGGATATGGCTGCACCTTC. V and J are TRBV20-1 and TRBJ1-2; TRBD1 matches 10 bases. Germline V gene sequence: CDR1 DFQATT, CDR2 SNEGSKA (reference sequence). CDR3 length equals 13 residues.

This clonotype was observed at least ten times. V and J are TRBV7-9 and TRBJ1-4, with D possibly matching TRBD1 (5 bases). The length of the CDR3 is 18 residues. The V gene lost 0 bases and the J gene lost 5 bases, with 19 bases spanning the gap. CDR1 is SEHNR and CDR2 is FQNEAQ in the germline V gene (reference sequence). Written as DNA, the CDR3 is TGTGCCAGCAGCTTAGCAAAAACCGGGACGGTGGTAAATGAAAAACTGTTTTTT. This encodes CASSLAKTGTVVNEKLFF.

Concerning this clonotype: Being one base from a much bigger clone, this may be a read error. CDR3 sequence: CASSRVVGGKFNEQFF. The CDR3 coding sequence is TGCGCCAGCAGCCGAGTAGTGGGAGGCAAGTTCAATGAGCAGTTCTTC. The chain employs TRBV4-1 and TRBJ2-1; a weak D match, TRBD2 (6 bases). Germline CDR1 MGHRA, CDR2 YSYEKL. Trimming pared 4 bases from V and 6 bases from J, leaving 19 bases between. There are 16 residues in the CDR3.

The DNA of the CDR3 is TGTGCCAGCAGCGTCCAGGCACGAGTAGATACGCAGTATTTT. Amino acids: CASSVQARVDTQYF. The chain is built from TRBV7-3 and TRBJ2-3; D unresolved. Germline V gives CDR1 SGHTA, CDR2 FQGTGA. Trimming took 5 bases from V and 5 from J, leaving 14 bases between them. This CDR3 has 14 residues.

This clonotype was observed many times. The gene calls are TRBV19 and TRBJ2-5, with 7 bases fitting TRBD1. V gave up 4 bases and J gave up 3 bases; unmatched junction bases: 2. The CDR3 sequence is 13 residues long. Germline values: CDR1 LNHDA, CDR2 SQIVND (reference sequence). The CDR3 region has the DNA TGTGCCAGTAGTAGCACAGGGGAAGAGACCCAGTACTTC. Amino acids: CASSSTGEETQYF.

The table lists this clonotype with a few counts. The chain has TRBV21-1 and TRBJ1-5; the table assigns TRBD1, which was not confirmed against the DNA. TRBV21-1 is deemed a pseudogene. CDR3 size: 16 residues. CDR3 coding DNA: TGTGCCAGCAGCAAAACTAATACAGGAGGTAATCAGCCCCAGCATTTT. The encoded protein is CASSKTNTGGNQPQHF.

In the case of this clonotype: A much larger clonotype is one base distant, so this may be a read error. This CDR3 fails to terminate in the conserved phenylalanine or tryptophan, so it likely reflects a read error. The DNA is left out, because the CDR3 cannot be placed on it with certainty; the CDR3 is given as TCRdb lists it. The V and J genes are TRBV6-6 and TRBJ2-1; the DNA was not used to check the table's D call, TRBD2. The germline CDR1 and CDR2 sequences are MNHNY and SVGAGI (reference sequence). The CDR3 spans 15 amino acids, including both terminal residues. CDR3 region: CASRTSGGSYNEQSS.

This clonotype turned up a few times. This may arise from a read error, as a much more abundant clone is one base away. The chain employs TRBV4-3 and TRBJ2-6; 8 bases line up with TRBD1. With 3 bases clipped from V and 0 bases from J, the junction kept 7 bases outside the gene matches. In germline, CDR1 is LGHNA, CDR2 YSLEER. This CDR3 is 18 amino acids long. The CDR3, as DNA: TGCGCCAGCAGCCACGGCGGGACAGGTTTCTCTGGGGCCAACGTCCTGACTTTC. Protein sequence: CASSHGGTGFSGANVLTF.

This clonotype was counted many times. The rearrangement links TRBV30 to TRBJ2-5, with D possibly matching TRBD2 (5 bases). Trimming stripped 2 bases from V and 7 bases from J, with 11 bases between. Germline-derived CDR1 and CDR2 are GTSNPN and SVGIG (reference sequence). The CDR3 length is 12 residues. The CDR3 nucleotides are TGTGCCTGGAGTAACGGGGTGGGGACCCAGTACTTC. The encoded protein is CAWSNGVGTQYF. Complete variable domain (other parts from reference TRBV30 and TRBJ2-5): SQTIHQWPATLVQPVGSPLSLECTVEGTSNPNLYWYRQAAGRGLQLLFYSVGIGQISSEVPQNLSASRPQDRQFILSSKKLLLSDSGFYLCAWSNGVGTQYFGPGTRLLVL.

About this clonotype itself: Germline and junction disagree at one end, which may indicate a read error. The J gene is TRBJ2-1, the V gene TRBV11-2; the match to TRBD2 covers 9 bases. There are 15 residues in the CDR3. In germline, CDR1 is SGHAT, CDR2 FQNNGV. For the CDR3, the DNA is TGTGCCAGCAACTCCGTCGGCGGGAGGGCGAATGAGCACTTCTTC. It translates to CASNSVGGRANEHFF. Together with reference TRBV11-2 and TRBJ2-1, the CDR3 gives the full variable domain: EAGVAQSPRYKIIEKRQSVAFWCNPISGHATLYWYQQILGQGPKLLIQFQNNGVVDDSQLPKDRFSAERLKGVDSTLKIQPAKLEDSAVYLCASNSVGGRANEHFFGPGTRLTVL.